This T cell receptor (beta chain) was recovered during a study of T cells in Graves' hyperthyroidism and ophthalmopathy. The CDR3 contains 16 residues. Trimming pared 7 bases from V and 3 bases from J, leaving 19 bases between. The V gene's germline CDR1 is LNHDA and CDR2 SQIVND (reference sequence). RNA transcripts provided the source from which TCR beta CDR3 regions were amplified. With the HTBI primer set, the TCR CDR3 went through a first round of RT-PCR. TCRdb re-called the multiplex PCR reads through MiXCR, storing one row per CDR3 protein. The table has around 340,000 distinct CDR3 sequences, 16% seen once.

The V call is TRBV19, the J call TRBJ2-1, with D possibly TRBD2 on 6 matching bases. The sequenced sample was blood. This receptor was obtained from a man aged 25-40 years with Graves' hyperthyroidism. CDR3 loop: CASKKGRPGVYNEQFF. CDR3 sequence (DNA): TGTGCCAGTAAAAAGGGCAGGCCGGGGGTCTACAATGAGCAGTTCTTC.